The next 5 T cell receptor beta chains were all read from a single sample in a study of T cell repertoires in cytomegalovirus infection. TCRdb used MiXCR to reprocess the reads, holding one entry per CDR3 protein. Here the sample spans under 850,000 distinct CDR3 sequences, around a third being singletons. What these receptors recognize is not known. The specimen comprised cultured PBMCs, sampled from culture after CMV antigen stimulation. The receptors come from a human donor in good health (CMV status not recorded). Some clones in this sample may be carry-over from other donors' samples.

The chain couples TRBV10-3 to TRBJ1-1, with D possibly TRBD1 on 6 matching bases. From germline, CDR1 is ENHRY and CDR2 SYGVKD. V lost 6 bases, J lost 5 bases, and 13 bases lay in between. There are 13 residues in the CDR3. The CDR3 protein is CAIRGGLGTEAFF. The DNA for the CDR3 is TGTGCCATCAGGGGGGGGCTGGGGACTGAAGCTTTCTTT.

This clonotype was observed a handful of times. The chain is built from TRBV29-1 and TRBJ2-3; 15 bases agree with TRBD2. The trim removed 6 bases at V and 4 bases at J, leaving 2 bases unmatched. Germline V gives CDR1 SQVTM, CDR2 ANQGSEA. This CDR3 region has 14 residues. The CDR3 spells CSVGLAGGADTQYF. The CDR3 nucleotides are TGCAGCGTCGGACTAGCGGGAGGGGCAGATACGCAGTATTTT.

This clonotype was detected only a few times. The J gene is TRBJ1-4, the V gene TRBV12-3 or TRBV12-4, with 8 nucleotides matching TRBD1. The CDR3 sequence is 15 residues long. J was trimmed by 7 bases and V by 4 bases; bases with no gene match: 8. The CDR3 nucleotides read TGTGCCAGCAGTTCCAAGACAGGGGAACTTGAAAAACTGTTTTTT. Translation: CASSSKTGELEKLFF.

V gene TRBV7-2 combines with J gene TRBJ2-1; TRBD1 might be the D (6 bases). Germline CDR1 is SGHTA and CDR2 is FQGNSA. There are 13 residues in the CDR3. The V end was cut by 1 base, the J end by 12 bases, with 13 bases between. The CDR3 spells CASSLDQTGAQFF. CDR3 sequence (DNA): TGTGCCAGCAGCTTAGATCAGACAGGTGCGCAGTTCTTC.

The CDR3: CASTSGTGNYNEQFF. CDR3 DNA sequence: TGTGCCAGCACCTCAGGGACAGGGAACTACAATGAGCAGTTCTTC. The chain has TRBV28 and TRBJ2-1, with TRBD1 identical over 9 bases. Germline-derived CDR1 and CDR2 are MDHEN and SYDVKM. J lost 3 bases, V lost 7 bases, and 7 bases had no gene match. CDR3 length: 15 amino acids.